A single T cell receptor (beta chain) is shown here with its context. What antigen it recognizes has not been identified. Within one base of it there is no much larger clone, and no base qualities were kept. The cohort comprised around 700 healthy bone marrow donors. All cohort members were sampled while nominally healthy, although unrecorded immune exposures were likely present. The donor was CMV seropositive and was included in the group of some 290 seropositive cohort members. Each donor provided a peripheral blood sample, and peripheral blood mononuclear cells were used for TCR beta sequencing. Genomic DNA was extracted from the blood cell samples with the Qiagen DNeasy Blood Extraction Kit. This sample is part of a study of cytomegalovirus exposure and HLA in healthy donors (dated by TCRdb to about 2017). For context, the study as a whole: According to an earlier analysis of 587 of the donors, about 179 million T cells yielded 117 million unique TCR beta sequences and approximately 300 Gb of sequence data. Approximately 310 gigabases of sequencing data and 80 million or so unique TCR sequences were included in an early release covering about 620 HLA-typed donors. Of the 300 to 500 genotyped donors, roughly 76% were placed in the genetic ancestry cluster associated with self-reported Caucasian donors. The study aimed to test whether signatures of past pathogen exposure could be identified by cataloging public T cell receptors. The T cell repertoires of some 670 subjects were profiled by immunosequencing and related to cytomegalovirus serostatus. A separate validation cohort of more than 100 different subjects was used in addition to the roughly 700-subject first cohort. High-throughput TCR immunosequencing, statistical association of individual TCRs with disease status, and machine learning were combined to predict cytomegalovirus infection status. A later analysis re-examined previously published TCR beta repertoires from roughly 720 donors and added high-resolution HLA genotyping to investigate patterns of TCR occurrence. Rather than drawing on any new phenotypic data, the later analysis identified candidate immune exposures from TCR beta sequences and the way those sequences occurred across donors. An earlier analysis of fewer than 750 of the donors used high-throughput TCR beta sequencing to judge whether each TCR beta V gene segment behaved as functional or pseudogenic. Donor age, sex, ethnicity and CMV serostatus were compiled alongside the repertoire data. A later genetic analysis used genome-wide SNP genotypes for about three fifths of the 666 donors, treating that subset as a discovery cohort. All discovery cohort repertoires had been generated using a single sequencing platform. HLA typing included class I and class II loci at four-digit resolution. Typing coverage varied by locus: roughly 629-640 donors for A, B, C, DRB1 and DQB1; approximately 500 for DQA1; over 600 for DPA1; roughly 450 for DPB1. A few DR-DQ haplotypes were handled as single units for association and clustering because linkage in the cohort was strong. Among about 400 genotyped donors of the cohort, an average of approximately 240,000 unique TCR beta nucleotide sequences was sequenced per donor, of which 15% to 20% were non-productive. Broader findings and caveats from the paper: According to a later analysis, most CMV-associated TCR beta chains appeared to be HLA-restricted, and the HLA associations seemed to be driven largely by CMV exposure. A cluster of highly shared sequence variants was judged likely to represent a technical artifact of the sequencing pipeline. In the study, about 150 TCR beta chains were listed as associated with cytomegalovirus. Presence/absence analyses assumed roughly uniform sequencing depth across donors, an assumption that may not hold. The authors suggested that the approach could potentially be extended to other disease states and immunological phenotypes. According to a later analysis, parvovirus B19, influenza, CMV and Epstein-Barr virus appeared linked to several top co-occurrence clusters. According to a later genetic analysis, donors in an Asian-associated ancestry cluster had fewer N-insertions in productive TCRs than the approximately 710-donor mean. The 87-base-pair reads could not distinguish some IMGT-functional V segments, including TRBV6-2 and TRBV6-3, so those segments were excluded. A later genetic analysis associated a missense DCLRE1C variant with V-gene and J-gene trimming of TCR beta chains, and an independent cohort replicated the association. Correlated functional status among segregating V segments might reflect linkage disequilibrium, but an unknown experimental factor could not be ruled out. A later analysis associated about 17,000 TCR beta sequences with specific HLA alleles at a false discovery rate of 0.05. Most TCR sequences were observed very rarely across donors, whereas some public TCRs were present in many individuals. In a later analysis, TCR association rates were found to vary across HLA loci, with the most associated TCRs seen for DRB1 alleles and the fewest for HLA-C alleles. This cohort had only TCR beta chains sequenced, and the lack of alpha or paired-chain data limited which features could be detected. A further reported finding was that TCR beta sequences accurately predicted the HLA-A and HLA-B alleles for most subjects in the first cohort. Cytomegalovirus status was reported to be diagnosed by the classifier with high specificity and sensitivity in both the original and validation cohorts. In vitro tests confirmed that a few of the cytomegalovirus-associated TCR beta chains recognize cytomegalovirus antigens. The earlier analysis of around 600 of the donors excluded roughly 16 rarely observed V segments, including chromosome 9 orphons, because counts were too low. Strong co-occurrence of HLA alleles, especially DR and DQ, made assigning TCR associations to individual alleles difficult. Because some donors lacked HLA typing at each locus, the association tests relied only on the typed subset. The only immune exposure information available for the cohort was CMV serostatus. A later analysis found that HLA-associated TCR beta chains were more clonally expanded and had lower generation probabilities than equally common non-associated chains. In an earlier analysis of some 500 of the donors, most TCR beta V segments appeared in productive rearrangements about 87% or about 30% of the time, broadly matching IMGT annotations.

Receptor amplification or capture employed the immunoSEQ multiplex PCR assay. A mixture of 60 forward primers for TCR Vbeta segments and 13 reverse primers for TCR Jbeta segments was used in the multiplex PCR. A multiplex PCR assay on genomic DNA amplified the CDR3 region of rearranged TCR beta genes. On the Illumina HiSeq System, the amplified TCR beta libraries were sequenced as 87-base-pair reads. Processing in the source paper ran as follows. In a later analysis, around 80 million unique TCR beta chains were counted across the approximately 620 repertoires, and about 9.9 million of these chains were shared by at least two donors. A nearest-neighbor algorithm error-corrected the raw reads and collapsed the reads into unique sequences, merging closely related sequences to remove PCR and sequencing errors. Alignment of CDR3 sequences to IMGT reference sequences was used to assign V, D and J gene segments. For a sequence to be retained, a match of at least six nucleotides was required to both a V gene segment and a J gene segment. Rearrangements were called productive when the CDR3 lacked stop codons and stayed in frame with V and J; all others were non-productive. CDR3 was defined according to IMGT convention as the region running from the second conserved V-encoded cysteine to the conserved J-encoded phenylalanine. In an earlier analysis of 550 to 650 of the donors, sequences lacking an unambiguous match to a single V gene segment were excluded. An earlier analysis of around 600 of the donors classified V segments as functional when productive rearrangements were above 56.7% and as segregating when the standard deviation between donors was above 5%. A statistical classification framework was built to diagnose cytomegalovirus status from the catalog of TCR beta chain sequences. A later analysis assigned V and J genes by comparing TCR nucleotide sequences with IMGT/GENE-DB human TR gene sequences. The TCRdist pipeline was used in a later analysis to assign CDR3 sequences and most-parsimonious VDJ recombination scenarios. In a later analysis, every TCR beta chain was defined by the combination of its CDR3 amino acid sequence and its V-gene family, and reads without a unique V-gene family were dropped. A later analysis removed over 500 highly shared, low-generation-probability nucleotide sequences to deal with suspected cross-contamination and a sequencing artifact. A later analysis calculated a clonal expansion index for each public chain from normalized within-repertoire ranks of inferred template counts. In a later analysis, generation probabilities were computed with a VDJ recombination model fitted to out-of-frame rearrangements, and the resulting probabilities were checked against IGoR. In a later analysis, TCR-TCR, TCR-HLA and TCR-CMV co-occurrence was scored with hypergeometric tests, and a repertoire-size bias correction was applied to TCR pairs. To estimate false discovery rates, a later analysis permuted the HLA or CMV assignments 20 times. In a later analysis, co-occurring TCRs were grouped using DBSCAN, with TCRdist sequence similarity added in when clustering inside HLA-allele-positive subsets. Repertoires with fewer than 30,000 or more than 120,000 public chains, plus five repertoires with anomalous nucleotide sharing, were excluded from co-occurrence clustering. TCRdb took this table from immuneACCESS and kept in-frame rearrangements with V and J called. Such tables lack part of the clones; where checked against another copy, unresolved V genes explain under half of the gap, and the rest is unexplained. Clonal size and the V and J genes are those of that table, whereas D and trimming came from the DNA. Present in this sample are about 55,000 clones, 65% to 80% of which were seen just once. The ten largest clones capture less than 35% of the sample.

From cysteine to phenylalanine, the CDR3 is 14 amino acids long. Of the read, only the CDR3 DNA is kept; its 42 bases are in frame from base 1. CDR1 and CDR2 are drawn from the germline V gene (reference sequence): LNHDA, SQIVND. Trimming at the junction amounts to 1 base on V and 6 bases on J, and the germline ends lie 7 bases apart. The V and J segments used are TRBV19 and TRBJ1-6; a confident D gene designation cannot be given. The sequenced material came from PBMCs. The receptor's source is a man aged 40-55 years in good health and CMV-seropositive. The bases are TGTGCCAGTAGTATAGGGAGGCGTAATTCACCCCTCCACTTT. Translated, it reads CASSIGRRNSPLHF.